This TCR beta chain comes out of a study of identical twins (dated by TCRdb to the mid-2010s). Context from the whole study: To test whether fetal clonotypes persist, the study used deep sequencing on TCR alpha and beta repertoires from monozygotic twins, unrelated adults of various ages, and cord blood. To rule out contamination, the twin experiments were replicated at different times with different library preparation protocols.

CDR1 and CDR2 were assigned from the germline V gene as SGHTA and FQGNSA. From the cysteine up to the phenylalanine, the CDR3 has a length of 15 residues. Left in the record is the CDR3 DNA by itself, 45 bases read in frame from the first base. The germline V end is reduced by 1 base and the J end by 8 bases; junction bases left unmatched: 7. This clonotype has a count of ten or more. Its antigen remains unidentified. Per-nucleotide qualities are absent, and no much larger clonotype sits a single base away. The library was obtained by 5' RACE. Reads for this sample came from an Illumina HiSeq 2000. Template switching added a universal primer binding site, and the final cDNA carried a unique molecular identifier that allowed TCR cDNA molecules to be counted accurately. Specific primers in the conserved constant-segment region were used to synthesize first-strand cDNA for the TCR alpha and beta chains. Each cDNA library was double barcoded, with a SMART-Mk sample barcode plus Illumina barcodes, to control for contamination. TruSeq adapter sequences, together with Illumina sample barcodes, were added in two successive PCR steps. The TCR alpha and beta cDNA libraries were sequenced on the Illumina HiSeq platform using custom primers. Per the source publication's procedure: MiGEC processed the raw reads to extract unique molecular identifiers, while MiXCR was used to determine the CDR3 positions. For each individual, recombination models were inferred using an EM algorithm with the repgenHMM and IGoR tools. The tcR package in R was used for shared clonotype analysis, with sharing normalized by the product of cloneset sizes. To study raw recombination without the effects of thymic and clonal selection, out-of-frame nonproductive sequences were analyzed. TCRdb trimmed the raw reads at Q25, called clones with MiXCR and kept productive beta chains. Every distinct CDR3 protein forms one entry, paired with its most common genes and DNA. TCRdb's processing, not the authors', yielded these V and J calls. In this sample the table shows roughly 700,000 distinct CDR3 sequences, 8.6% of which occur a single time. About 0.98% of the sample lies in the top ten.

What the study reported, not specific to this receptor: Abundant cord blood beta clonotypes carried fewer insertions; young adult naive repertoires showed a weaker similar trend, while memory repertoires showed none. Because the same donors could not be followed over many years, the conclusions relied on cross-sectional statistical analysis. A weaker excess of twin sharing was found in beta out-of-frame sequences because the signal-to-noise ratio was lowered by fewer shared sequences. Compared with coincidental sharing between unrelated individuals, out-of-frame TCR alpha sequences shared between twins showed an excess of sequences with low generation probability. Out-of-frame TCR alpha sharing in monozygotic twins was systematically underestimated by recombination models, whereas sharing between unrelated individuals was in agreement with the recombination models. Invariant T cells such as MAIT and iNKT could partly confound zero-insertion analyses, though diverse VJ usage argued against this for most clonotypes.

All donors were healthy Caucasians. Three pairs of female monozygotic twins, all aged roughly 18 to 29 years, were included in the twin cohort. RNA for TCR libraries was isolated from peripheral blood mononuclear cells. These data also formed part of another study, on yellow fever vaccine responses in identical twins. Per the second study: According to the authors, in identical twins the way T cells responded to vaccination appeared partly convergent and partly personalized. In the study, vaccine-responding T cell clones were precisely tracked in identical twins.

The sequence came from a woman under 30 in good health. Rearrangement joined TRBV7-2 to TRBJ2-3, with TRBD2 identical over 9 junction bases. The sequenced sample consisted of PBMCs. The sequenced DNA is TGTGCCAGCAGCTTAGAAGGGGCTAGCGGGACTACGCAGTATTTT. It codes for CASSLEGASGTTQYF.